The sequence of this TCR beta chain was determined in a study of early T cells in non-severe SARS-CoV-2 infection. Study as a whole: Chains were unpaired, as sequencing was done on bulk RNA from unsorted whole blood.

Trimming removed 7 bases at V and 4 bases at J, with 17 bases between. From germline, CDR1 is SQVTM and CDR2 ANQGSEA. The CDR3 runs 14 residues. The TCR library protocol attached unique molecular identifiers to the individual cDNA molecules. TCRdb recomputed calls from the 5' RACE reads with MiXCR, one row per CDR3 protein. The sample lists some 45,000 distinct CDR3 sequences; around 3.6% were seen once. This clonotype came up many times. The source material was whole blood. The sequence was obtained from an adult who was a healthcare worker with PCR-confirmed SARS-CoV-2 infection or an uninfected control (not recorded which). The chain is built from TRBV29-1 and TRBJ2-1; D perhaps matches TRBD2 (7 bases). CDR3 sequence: CSGGGGNSYNEQFF. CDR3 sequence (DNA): TGCAGCGGGGGGGGCGGAAACTCTTACAATGAGCAGTTCTTC.